Following are 14 T cell receptor beta chains from one sample sequenced in a study of T-cell reconstitution after alpha-beta-depleted transplantation in children. Preparation of the TCRbeta library was carried out with unique molecular identifiers. TCRdb redid the calling of the PCR reads with MiXCR, one entry per CDR3 protein. The profile covers around 700,000 distinct CDR3 sequences, with less than 15% appearing a single time and roughly 0.77% taken by the ten largest. The material was PBMCs, obtained before TCRalphabeta/CD19-depleted stem cell transplant. Receptors were obtained from a girl aged 2-10 years with congenital amegakaryocytic thrombocytopenia, due to receive a stem cell transplant.

The table lists this clonotype with many counts. The chain is built from TRBV20-1 and TRBJ1-3; D is unclear. V dropped 1 base and J dropped 1 base, with 17 bases sitting between them. Germline CDR1 DFQATT, CDR2 SNEGSKA (reference sequence). The length of the CDR3 is 17 residues. The CDR3 sequence: CSARALRRVDSGNTIYF. The CDR3 DNA sequence: TGCAGTGCTAGAGCCCTTAGACGGGTAGATTCTGGAAACACCATATATTTT.

This clonotype occurred many times. This rearrangement joins TRBV9 to TRBJ2-7, with D possibly matching TRBD2 (5 bases). The V end was cut by 4 bases, the J end by 3 bases, with 20 bases between. Germline values: CDR1 SGDLS, CDR2 YYNGEE. The CDR3 length is 16 residues. This CDR3 reads CASSTRTWAQFYEQYF. The CDR3 DNA reads as TGTGCCAGCAGCACACGGACTTGGGCCCAGTTCTACGAGCAGTACTTC.

Worth noting for this clonotype: A much bigger clone sits one base away, suggesting this may be a read error. The chain has TRBV20-1 and TRBJ1-1, with D unresolved. The CDR3 has 12 residues. The ends were cut back, 6 bases at V and 8 bases at J, with 16 bases in the middle. Germline V gene data show CDR1 as DFQATT and CDR2 as SNEGSKA (reference sequence). CDR3 nucleotide sequence: TGCAGTGCACAAATCCTCGGGATAGAAGCTTTCTTT. As protein: CSAQILGIEAFF.

This clonotype has a count of ten or more. The chain joins TRBV20-1 to TRBJ1-3; 7 bases line up with TRBD1. Germline CDR1 is DFQATT and CDR2 is SNEGSKA (reference sequence). The V segment lost 2 bases and the J segment 6 bases; nucleotides outside the gene matches: 4. The CDR3 contains 13 residues. The CDR3: CSARPGQSNTIYF. Here the CDR3 DNA reads TGCAGTGCTAGACCGGGACAGTCAAACACCATATATTTT.

This clonotype was picked up a small number of times. The chain uses TRBV3-1 and TRBJ2-7; 11 bases match TRBD2. Germline assignment: CDR1 LGHDT and CDR2 YNNKEL (reference sequence). The V and J ends lost 4 bases and 6 bases, in that order; junction bases with no gene match: 8. This CDR3 spans 15 amino acids. The CDR3 nucleotides read TGTGCCAGCAGCCTCCGAACTAGCGGGAGTTCCGAGCAGTACTTC. Amino acids: CASSLRTSGSSEQYF.

This clonotype was seen many times. The chain is built from TRBV12-3 or TRBV12-4 and TRBJ1-4, with D tentatively TRBD1 (5 bases). This CDR3 spans 16 amino acids. The ends were cut back, 5 bases at V and 3 bases at J, with 16 bases in the middle. This CDR3 is CASSPRSGMPNEKLFF. The CDR3 DNA is TGTGCCAGCAGTCCTCGTTCAGGGATGCCTAATGAAAAACTGTTTTTT.

At least ten counts were recorded for this clonotype. The rearrangement uses TRBV20-1 and TRBJ2-1, with D unresolved. CDR3 length equals 13 residues. V gave up 6 bases and J gave up 0 bases, with 9 bases separating them. Germline V gives CDR1 DFQATT, CDR2 SNEGSKA (reference sequence). Written as DNA, the CDR3 is TGCAGTGCCTCACAGAGCTCCTACAATGAGCAGTTCTTC. It is translated as CSASQSSYNEQFF.

The chain couples TRBV7-2 to TRBJ2-7, with D perhaps given as TRBD1 or TRBD2 (6 bases each). With 5 bases removed from V and 6 bases from J, the gap between germline ends came to 14 bases. This CDR3 contains 13 residues. Germline V gene sequence: CDR1 SGHTA, CDR2 FQGNSA. The CDR3 loop reads CASSPRGLGEQYF. The CDR3 DNA sequence: TGTGCCAGCAGCCCCCGGGGGCTAGGCGAGCAGTACTTC.

This clonotype was observed at least ten times. This sequence joins TRBV5-1 and TRBJ1-1, with a tentative D call TRBD1 (5 bases). Germline V lookup: CDR1 SGHRS, CDR2 YFSETQ. V gave up 4 bases and J gave up 1 base, with 14 bases separating them. This CDR3 comprises 15 residues. CDR3 coding DNA: TGCGCCAGCAGCCGGCGACCTGGGGGGAACACTGAAGCTTTCTTT. This encodes CASSRRPGGNTEAFF.

This clonotype has ten or more counts. V is TRBV10-2 and J is TRBJ2-7; 9 bases match TRBD1. CDR3 size: 14 residues. From germline, CDR1 is WSHSY and CDR2 SAAADI. The V gene end was trimmed by 7 bases and the J gene end by 5 bases; junction bases not matched to a gene: 9. CDR3 region: CASTWTGAFDEQYF. The CDR3 nucleotides read TGCGCCAGCACCTGGACAGGGGCTTTTGACGAGCAGTACTTC.

This clonotype was detected ten times or more. The gene calls are TRBV29-1 and TRBJ2-7, with a possible D match to TRBD2 (5 bases). Germline V gene sequence: CDR1 SQVTM, CDR2 ANQGSEA. The V and J ends lost 2 bases and 0 bases respectively, with 14 bases between them. This CDR3 region has 15 residues. DNA of the CDR3: TGCAGCGTTGAAAATAGGGCTGGGAGCTCCTACGAGCAGTACTTC. Its translation is CSVENRAGSSYEQYF.

This clonotype has at least ten counts. This chain uses TRBV4-2 with TRBJ2-1; D unclear. This CDR3 comprises 15 residues. Germline V gene sequence: CDR1 LGHNA, CDR2 YNFKEQ. V lost 2 bases, J lost 8 bases, and 16 bases lay in between. The CDR3 region has the DNA TGTGCCAGCAGCCAATGGAAGGTGGGTTCCGATGAGCAGTTCTTC. Translated: CASSQWKVGSDEQFF.

This clonotype has ten or more counts. CDR3 DNA sequence: TGCAGTGCTAGAATGGAGGGAAAGCAAGAGACCCAGTACTTC. It is translated as CSARMEGKQETQYF. This rearrangement joins TRBV20-1 to TRBJ2-5, with D tentatively TRBD2 (6 bases). This CDR3 has 14 residues. V was pared by 2 bases and J by 2 bases, with 12 bases between. In germline, CDR1 is DFQATT, CDR2 SNEGSKA (reference sequence).

This clonotype has at least ten counts. The chain has TRBV3-1 and TRBJ2-1; D unresolved. Germline CDR1 LGHDT, CDR2 YNNKEL (reference sequence). Trimming took 3 bases from V and 1 from J, leaving 7 bases between them. The CDR3 extends over 14 amino acids. CDR3 bases: TGTGCCAGCAGCCATCTAAGGTCCTACAATGAGCAGTTCTTC. It translates to CASSHLRSYNEQFF.